These 16 T cell receptor beta chains came from one sample sequenced in a study of T cell repertoires in cytomegalovirus infection. TCRdb reprocessed the reads with MiXCR, giving one entry per CDR3 protein. The sample carries about 180,000 distinct CDR3 sequences, approximately 14% recorded once. The sequenced sample consisted of PBMCs. The receptors originated from a human donor in good health (CMV status not recorded). Some clones in this sample may be carry-over from other donors' samples.

There are many counts of this clonotype. CDR3 nucleotide sequence: TGTGCCAGCAGCCTCCATCTATCACCCCTCCACTTT. Its translation: CASSLHLSPLHF. The chain joins TRBV7-8 to TRBJ1-6; D gene ambiguous. With 5 bases removed from V and 10 bases from J, the gap between germline ends came to 9 bases. CDR3 size: 12 residues. Germline assignment: CDR1 SGHVS and CDR2 FQNEAQ.

CDR3 nucleotides: TGCAGTGCCCGGGGCGGGACACCCTACGAGCAGTACTTC. Translating it yields CSARGGTPYEQYF. The rearrangement links TRBV20-1 to TRBJ2-7; the D gene could be TRBD1 or TRBD2 (6 bases each). This CDR3 is built from 13 residues. CDR1 is DFQATT, CDR2 SNEGSKA, per germline (reference sequence). V lost 6 bases and J lost 2, with 14 bases in between.

The rearrangement uses TRBV28 and TRBJ1-1; TRBD1 matches 7 bases. The germline V gene encodes CDR1 MDHEN and CDR2 SYDVKM. Unmatched junction bases numbered 8, after V lost 5 bases and J lost 2 bases. The CDR3 covers 15 residues. The DNA of the CDR3 is TGTGCCAGCAGTCTGACAGGGCCTACCAACACTGAAGCTTTCTTT. The encoded protein is CASSLTGPTNTEAFF.

V gene TRBV7-8 combines with J gene TRBJ2-7; D is possibly TRBD2 (5 bases). Per the germline V gene, CDR1 is SGHVS and CDR2 is FQNEAQ. V was shortened by 5 bases and J by 2 bases, with 19 bases between the two germline ends. This CDR3 contains 16 residues. The DNA for the CDR3 is TGTGCCAGCAGCACTGGACTCCGGTGGGTACCCTACGAGCAGTACTTC. Translated: CASSTGLRWVPYEQYF.

This clonotype was counted at least ten times. The chain combines TRBV7-6 with TRBJ2-1; 14 nucleotides align to TRBD2. This CDR3 contains 16 residues. CDR1 SGHVS and CDR2 FNYEAQ come from the germline V gene. J was trimmed by 9 bases and V by 4 bases; bases with no gene match: 8. CDR3 region: CASSSGLAGGLGEQFF. The CDR3 DNA sequence: TGTGCCAGCAGCTCCGGACTAGCGGGAGGCCTCGGTGAGCAGTTCTTC.

This clonotype has at least ten counts. The chain has TRBV7-2 and TRBJ1-6; perhaps TRBD1 as D (5 bases). With 5 bases removed from V and 3 bases from J, the gap between germline ends came to 8 bases. The length of the CDR3 is 14 residues. Per germline, CDR1 SGHTA and CDR2 FQGNSA. In nucleotides, the CDR3 is TGTGCCAGCAGCCAGGGAGGCTATAATTCACCCCTCCACTTT. Translation: CASSQGGYNSPLHF.

This clonotype has a count of ten or more. The gene calls are TRBV28 and TRBJ1-5; 7 bases map to TRBD1. The CDR3 is 14 amino acids. Germline V gene data show CDR1 as MDHEN and CDR2 as SYDVKM. The ends lost 5 bases at V and 5 bases at J; junction bases unmatched: 6. The CDR3 DNA is TGTGCCAGCAGTGAGATCAGGGGGGATCAGCCCCAGCATTTT. It specifies CASSEIRGDQPQHF.

This clonotype has at least ten counts. V and J are TRBV9 and TRBJ2-5, with 7 positions matching TRBD1. Germline V CDR1 and CDR2: SGDLS, YYNGEE. Trimming at V came to 4 bases and at J to 4 bases, leaving 4 bases not matched to a gene. The CDR3 spans 13 residues. DNA for the CDR3: TGTGCCAGCAGCACCGGACAGGCAGAGACCCAGTACTTC. It yields the protein CASSTGQAETQYF.

The DNA for the CDR3 is TGTGCCAGCAGCTTAGCCTGGGCATCTCTTAGGTGGTACGAGCAGTACTTC. Translation gives CASSLAWASLRWYEQYF. The chain recombines TRBV7-2 with TRBJ2-7; no reliable D call. V was trimmed by 0 bases and J by 4 bases, leaving 19 bases between them. The CDR3 extends over 17 amino acids. CDR1 and CDR2 from the germline V gene are SGHTA and FQGNSA.

This clonotype was counted a few times. This chain joins TRBV7-9 and TRBJ2-7; D remains unclear. Trimming stripped 3 bases from V and 7 bases from J, with 16 bases between. The length of the CDR3 is 14 residues. Germline assignment: CDR1 SEHNR and CDR2 FQNEAQ (reference sequence). CDR3 protein: CASSFRTDPREQYF. DNA of the CDR3: TGTGCCAGCAGCTTCCGGACGGACCCGAGAGAGCAGTACTTC.

This clonotype was found a few times. The gene calls are TRBV29-1 and TRBJ1-2, with D uncertain. Trimming took 0 bases from V and 1 from J, leaving 9 bases between them. CDR1 is SQVTM and CDR2 is ANQGSEA in the germline V gene. The CDR3 extends over 14 amino acids. DNA of the CDR3: TGCAGCGTTGAAGACACCATGCGTAACTATGGCTACACCTTC. Residues: CSVEDTMRNYGYTF.

V is TRBV11-2 and J is TRBJ2-1; D perhaps matches TRBD2 (5 bases). The ends were cut back, 5 bases at V and 9 bases at J, with 17 bases in the middle. In germline, CDR1 is SGHAT, CDR2 FQNNGV. CDR3 length equals 14 residues. CDR3 sequence (DNA): TGTGCCAGCAGCCATCTCGCAAGCGAGGGTGAGCAGTTCTTC. Amino acids: CASSHLASEGEQFF.

The chain links TRBV19 to TRBJ1-5, with 9 bases fitting TRBD1. V lost 6 bases to trimming and J lost 2 bases; unmatched junction nucleotides: 5. CDR3 length: 15 amino acids. In germline, CDR1 is LNHDA, CDR2 SQIVND (reference sequence). The DNA of the CDR3 is TGTGCCAGTAGGCGGACAGGGGTAGGCAATCAGCCCCAGCATTTT. Translation: CASRRTGVGNQPQHF.

This sequence joins TRBV19 and TRBJ1-4; 8 bases align to TRBD1. The germline CDR1 and CDR2 sequences are LNHDA and SQIVND (reference sequence). V was pared by 10 bases and J by 8 bases, with 12 bases of the junction left unmatched. CDR3 length: 14 amino acids. The chain's CDR3 is CATHPQGAGEKLFF. In DNA form, the CDR3 reads TGTGCCACGCACCCCCAGGGGGCCGGAGAAAAACTGTTTTTT.

The table lists this clonotype with many counts. V is TRBV7-8 and J is TRBJ2-7, with TRBD2 as a possible D gene (5 bases). V was cut by 0 bases and J by 0 bases, with 12 bases left in between. The length of the CDR3 is 16 residues. Germline V gives CDR1 SGHVS, CDR2 FQNEAQ. The CDR3 loop reads CASSLARAVSSYEQYF. CDR3 nucleotides: TGTGCCAGCAGCTTAGCGCGGGCAGTCAGCTCCTACGAGCAGTACTTC.

There are many counts of this clonotype. This chain joins TRBV6-5 and TRBJ1-1, with 9 bases matching TRBD1. Germline V gives CDR1 MNHEY, CDR2 SVGAGI. This CDR3 has 16 amino acids. The V segment lost 2 bases and the J segment 0 bases; nucleotides outside the gene matches: 4. This CDR3 reads CASSYGNRGLNTEAFF. The DNA for the CDR3 is TGTGCCAGCAGTTACGGGAACAGGGGGCTGAACACTGAAGCTTTCTTT.